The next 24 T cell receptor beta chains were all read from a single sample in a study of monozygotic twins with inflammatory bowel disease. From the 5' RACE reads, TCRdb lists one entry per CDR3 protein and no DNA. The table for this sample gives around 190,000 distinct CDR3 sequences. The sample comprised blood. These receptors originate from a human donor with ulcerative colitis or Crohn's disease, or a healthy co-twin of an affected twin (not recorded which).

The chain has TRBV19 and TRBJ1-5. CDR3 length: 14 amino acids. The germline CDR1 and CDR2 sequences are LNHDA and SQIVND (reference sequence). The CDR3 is CASSIGPAVMSQHF.

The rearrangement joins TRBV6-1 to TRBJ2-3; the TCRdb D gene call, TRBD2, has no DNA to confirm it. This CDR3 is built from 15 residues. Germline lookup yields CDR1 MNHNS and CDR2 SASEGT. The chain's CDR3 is CASSEWLVNTDTQYF.

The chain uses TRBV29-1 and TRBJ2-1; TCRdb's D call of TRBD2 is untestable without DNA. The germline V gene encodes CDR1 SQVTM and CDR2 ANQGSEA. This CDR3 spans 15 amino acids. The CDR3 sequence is CSVSLREAVRNEQFF.

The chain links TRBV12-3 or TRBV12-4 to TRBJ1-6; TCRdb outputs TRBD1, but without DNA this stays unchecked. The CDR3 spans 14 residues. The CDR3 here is CASSLSAGDLPLHF.

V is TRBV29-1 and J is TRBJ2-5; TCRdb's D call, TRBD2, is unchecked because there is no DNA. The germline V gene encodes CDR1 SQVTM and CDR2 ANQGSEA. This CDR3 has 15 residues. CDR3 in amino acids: CSVEGPAGLKETQYF.

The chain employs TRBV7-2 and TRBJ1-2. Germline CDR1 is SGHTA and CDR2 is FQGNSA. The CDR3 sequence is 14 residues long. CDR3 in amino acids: CASSLAAFNYGYTF.

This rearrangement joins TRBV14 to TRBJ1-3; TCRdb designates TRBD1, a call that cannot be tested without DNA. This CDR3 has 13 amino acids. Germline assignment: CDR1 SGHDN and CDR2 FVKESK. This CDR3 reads CASSQGQGNTIYF.

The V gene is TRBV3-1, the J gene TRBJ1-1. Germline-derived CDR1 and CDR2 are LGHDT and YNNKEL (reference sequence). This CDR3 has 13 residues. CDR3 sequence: CASSQERYSEAFF.

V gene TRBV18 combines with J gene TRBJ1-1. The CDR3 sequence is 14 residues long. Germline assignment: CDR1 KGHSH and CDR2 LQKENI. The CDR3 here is CASSPSGGNPEAFF.

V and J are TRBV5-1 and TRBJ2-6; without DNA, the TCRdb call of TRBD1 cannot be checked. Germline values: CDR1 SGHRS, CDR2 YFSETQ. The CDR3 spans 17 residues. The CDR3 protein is CASSPGQLTSGANVLTF.

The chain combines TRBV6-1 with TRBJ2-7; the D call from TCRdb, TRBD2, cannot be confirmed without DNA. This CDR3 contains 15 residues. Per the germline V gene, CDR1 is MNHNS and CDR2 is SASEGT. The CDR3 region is CASSKAGTAVGEQYF.

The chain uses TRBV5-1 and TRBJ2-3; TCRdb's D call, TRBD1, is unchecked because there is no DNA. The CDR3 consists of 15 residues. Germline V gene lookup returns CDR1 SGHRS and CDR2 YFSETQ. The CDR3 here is CASRTGQMAADTQYF.

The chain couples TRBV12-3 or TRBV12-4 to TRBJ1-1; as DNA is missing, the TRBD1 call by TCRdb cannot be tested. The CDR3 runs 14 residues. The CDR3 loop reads CASSLPGSNTEAFF.

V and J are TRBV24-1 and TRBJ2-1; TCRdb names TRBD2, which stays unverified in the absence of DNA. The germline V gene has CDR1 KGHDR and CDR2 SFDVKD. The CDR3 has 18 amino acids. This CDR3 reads CATSDLGAGLAGGNEQFF.

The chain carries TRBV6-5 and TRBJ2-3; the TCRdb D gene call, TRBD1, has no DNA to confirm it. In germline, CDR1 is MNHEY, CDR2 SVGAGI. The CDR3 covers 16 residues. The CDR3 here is CASSYARWGVTDTQYF.

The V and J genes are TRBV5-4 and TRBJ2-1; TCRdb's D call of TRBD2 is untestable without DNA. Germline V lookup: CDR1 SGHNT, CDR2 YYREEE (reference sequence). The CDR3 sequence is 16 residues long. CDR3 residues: CASSLKSGVSYNEQFF. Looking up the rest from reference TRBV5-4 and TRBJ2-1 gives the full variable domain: ETGVTQSPTHLIKTRGQQVTLRCSSQSGHNTVSWYQQALGQGPQFIFQYYREEENGRGNFPPRFSGLQFPNYSSELNVNALELDDSALYLCASSLKSGVSYNEQFFGPGTRLTVL.

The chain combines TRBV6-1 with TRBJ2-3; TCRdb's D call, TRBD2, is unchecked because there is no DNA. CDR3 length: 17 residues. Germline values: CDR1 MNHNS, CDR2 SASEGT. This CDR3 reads CASSAQNTAGSTDTQYF.

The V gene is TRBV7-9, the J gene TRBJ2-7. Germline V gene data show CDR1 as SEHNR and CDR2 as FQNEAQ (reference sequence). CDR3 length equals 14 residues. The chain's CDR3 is CASSLEELLYEQYF.

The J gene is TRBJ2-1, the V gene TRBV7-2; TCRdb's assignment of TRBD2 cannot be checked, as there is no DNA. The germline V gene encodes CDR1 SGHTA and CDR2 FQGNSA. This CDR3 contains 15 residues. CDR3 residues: CASSSRTSGVGEQFF.

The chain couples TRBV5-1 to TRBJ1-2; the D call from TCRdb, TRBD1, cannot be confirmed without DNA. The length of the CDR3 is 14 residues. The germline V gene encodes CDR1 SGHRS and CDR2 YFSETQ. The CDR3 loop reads CASSSDRGNYGYTF. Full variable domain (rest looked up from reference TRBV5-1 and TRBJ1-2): KAGVTQTPRYLIKTRGQQVTLSCSPISGHRSVSWYQQTPGQGLQFLFEYFSETQRNKGNFPGRFSGRQFSNSRSEMNVSTLELGDSALYLCASSSDRGNYGYTFGSGTRLTVV.

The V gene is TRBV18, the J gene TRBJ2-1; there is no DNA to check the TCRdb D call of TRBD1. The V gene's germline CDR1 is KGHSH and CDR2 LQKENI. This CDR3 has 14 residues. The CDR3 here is CASSYQGPYNEQFF.

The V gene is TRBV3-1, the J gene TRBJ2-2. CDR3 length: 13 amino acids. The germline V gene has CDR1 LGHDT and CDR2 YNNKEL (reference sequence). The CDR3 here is CASSQEWAGELFF. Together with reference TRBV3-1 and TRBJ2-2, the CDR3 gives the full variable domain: DTAVSQTPKYLVTQMGNDKSIKCEQNLGHDTMYWYKQDSKKFLKIMFSYNNKELIINETVPNRFSPKSPDKAHLNLHINSLELGDSAVYFCASSQEWAGELFFGEGSRLTVL.

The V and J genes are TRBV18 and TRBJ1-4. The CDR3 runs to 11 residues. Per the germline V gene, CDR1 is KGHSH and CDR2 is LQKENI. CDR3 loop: CASSQGSGLFF. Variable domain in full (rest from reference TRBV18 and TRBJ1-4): NAGVMQNPRHLVRRRGQEARLRCSPMKGHSHVYWYRQLPEEGLKFMVYLQKENIIDESGMPKERFSAEFPKEGPSILRIQQVVRGDSAAYFCASSQGSGLFFGSGTQLSVL.

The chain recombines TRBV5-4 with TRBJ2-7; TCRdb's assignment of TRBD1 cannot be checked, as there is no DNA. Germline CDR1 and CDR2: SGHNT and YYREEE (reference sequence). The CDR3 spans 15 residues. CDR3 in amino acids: CASSAGQGALYEQYF.